This T cell receptor beta chain was sequenced in a study of shared clonotypes between healthy human individuals. Study-level results: Of the naive CD4 clonotypes, approximately 5% were shared across several donors.

Remarks on this clone: Its antigen is as yet unknown.

Trimming cost V 0 bases and J 4 bases, with 10 bases left between them. The CDR3 is 14 amino acids. Germline V gives CDR1 SGDLS, CDR2 YYNGEE. TCRdb keeps only in-frame clones here, not all; method: immunoSEQ multiplex PCR. The sample holds roughly 2.2 million clones, about 90% seen once. The V call is TRBV9, the J call TRBJ1-2; D remains unclear. This TCR was recovered from a man between 18 and 29 years old in good health. Some clones in this sample may be carry-over from other donors' samples. The sample was naive CD4+ T cells from PBMCs. Stated subset: CD45RA+ positively selected. The CDR3 sequence: CASSVERDGYGYTF. CDR3 DNA sequence: TGTGCCAGCAGCGTAGAGAGGGATGGCTATGGCTACACCTTC.